The 5 T cell receptor beta chains reported below all come from one sample, sequenced in a study of OX40 agonist ivuxolimab in advanced cancers. This table comes from immunoSEQ multiplex PCR, and its TCRdb copy is limited to in-frame clones, with some not included. The sample carries around 30,000 clones, around 90% recorded once. The sequences come from CD4+ or CD8+ T cells sorted from blood, collected in a trial of the OX40 agonist ivuxolimab. The receptors were sampled from an adult with an advanced solid tumor such as melanoma, head and neck, liver or kidney cancer.

In nucleotides, the CDR3 is TGTGCCAGCGCCTTGGACGGCGGTTCCTATGGCTACACCTTC. Its protein product is CASALDGGSYGYTF. This sequence joins TRBV7-9 and TRBJ1-2; D is ambiguous. CDR1 is SEHNR, CDR2 FQNEAQ, per germline (reference sequence). This CDR3 comprises 14 residues. V lost 8 bases to trimming and J lost 4 bases, with 17 bases between them. Based on the CDR3 plus reference TRBV7-9 and TRBJ1-2, the full variable domain is DTGVSQNPRHKITKRGQNVTFRCDPISEHNRLYWYRQTLGQGPEFLTYFQNEAQLEKSRLLSDRFSAERPKGSFSTLEIQRTEQGDSAMYLCASALDGGSYGYTFGSGTRLTVV.

J is TRBJ2-2 and V is TRBV6-1, with 9 bases matching TRBD1. The germline V gene has CDR1 MNHNS and CDR2 SASEGT. After removal of 10 bases from V and 6 bases from J, the junction contained 9 bases not matched to a gene. The CDR3 sequence is 14 residues long. The CDR3 region has the DNA TGTGCCATACAGTGGGGACAGGGCTCCGGGGAGCTGTTTTTT. Its translation is CAIQWGQGSGELFF.

V gene TRBV2 combines with J gene TRBJ2-7; 12 bases align to TRBD2. V was pared by 6 bases and J by 7 bases, with 10 bases of the junction left unmatched. There are 15 residues in the CDR3. Germline V CDR1 and CDR2: SNHLY, FYNNEI. CDR3 sequence reads: CASSAGLAGFGEQYF. The CDR3 bases are TGTGCCAGCAGCGCCGGACTAGCGGGGTTCGGTGAGCAGTACTTC.

A single count supports this clone. This chain joins TRBV25-1 and TRBJ2-2; no clear D. The CDR3 contains 14 residues. Trimming shortened V by 4 bases and J by 4 bases, and 10 bases separated the two germline ends. Germline CDR1 is MGHDK and CDR2 is SYGVNS. The CDR3 DNA is TGTGCCAGCAGTGTAGCACCATCCACCGGGGAGCTGTTTTTT. This translates into CASSVAPSTGELFF.

The rearrangement joins TRBV4-3 to TRBJ1-5; D unclear. The V and J ends lost 0 bases and 6 bases respectively, with 12 bases between them. This CDR3 is built from 15 residues. Germline V gene data show CDR1 as LGHNA and CDR2 as YSLEER. Written as DNA, the CDR3 is TGCGCCAGCAGCCAAGAGCGCGGGCTGGGTCAGCCCCAGCATTTT. This sequence encodes CASSQERGLGQPQHF.